A single T cell receptor beta chain is shown here with its context. This sample is part of a study of blood T cell repertoires in COVID-19. One Seattle source followed patients from active infection through their disease course. Sequencing was performed with immunoSEQ multiplex PCR; in TCRdb, only in-frame clones are kept and a portion is missing. This sample has 330,000 or so clones, with about 91% found just once. From germline, CDR1 is SGHTA and CDR2 FQGTGA. J was trimmed by 6 bases and V by 4 bases; bases with no gene match: 10. CDR3 length: 15 amino acids. The material sequenced was peripheral blood. The sequence was collected from a man aged 30-40 years with COVID-19, enrolled during active disease. The gene calls are TRBV7-3 and TRBJ1-2, with 8 bases matching TRBD1. In nucleotides, the CDR3 is TGTGCCAGCAGCTCGCGACAGGGGAGATTGGATGGCTACACCTTC. The encoded protein is CASSSRQGRLDGYTF.